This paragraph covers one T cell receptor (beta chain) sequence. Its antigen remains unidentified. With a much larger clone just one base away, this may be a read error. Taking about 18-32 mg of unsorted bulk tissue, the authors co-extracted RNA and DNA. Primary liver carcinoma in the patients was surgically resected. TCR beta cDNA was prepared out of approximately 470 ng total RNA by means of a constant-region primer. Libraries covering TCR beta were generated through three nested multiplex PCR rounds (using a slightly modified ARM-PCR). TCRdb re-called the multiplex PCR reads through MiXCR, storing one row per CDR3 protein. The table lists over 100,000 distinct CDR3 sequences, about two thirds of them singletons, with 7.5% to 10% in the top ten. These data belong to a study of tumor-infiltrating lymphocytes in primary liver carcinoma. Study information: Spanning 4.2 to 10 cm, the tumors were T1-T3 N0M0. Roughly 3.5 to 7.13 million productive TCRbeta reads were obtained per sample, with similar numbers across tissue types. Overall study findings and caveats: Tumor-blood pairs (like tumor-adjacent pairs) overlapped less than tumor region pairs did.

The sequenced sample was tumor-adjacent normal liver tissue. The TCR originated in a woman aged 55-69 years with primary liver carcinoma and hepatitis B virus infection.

The CDR3 loop reads CAGTKFRGYTF. The CDR3, as DNA: TGTGCCGGCACCAAATTTCGGGGCTACACCTTC. The chain employs TRBV28 and TRBJ1-2, with D uncertain. Germline lookup yields CDR1 MDHEN and CDR2 SYDVKM. Trimming stripped 11 bases from V and 8 bases from J, with 15 bases between. The CDR3 is 11 amino acids.